This TCR beta chain was identified in a study of blood T cell repertoires in COVID-19. Study in general: From the United States, Italy and Spain came samples of acute and convalescent COVID-19. PBMCs, B-cell-depleted T cells, or T cells were the source of the cDNA or gDNA that made up the material.

This CDR3 comprises 15 residues. Germline CDR1 SGHAT, CDR2 FQNNGV. V gave up 6 bases and J gave up 4 bases, with 19 bases separating them. In the source study's methods: Estimated nucleated cell counts came from reference gene primer amplification. Repertoires were generated with immunoSEQ multiplex PCR, while TCRdb's copy carries only in-frame clones and drops some. For V, J and clone size, that table is used; D and trimming come from the DNA. The table lists approximately 90,000 clones, about three quarters of them singletons. The rearrangement joins TRBV11-2 to TRBJ2-7; D not resolved. The sequencing sample was made of peripheral blood. The TCR sequence derives from a human donor in a cohort sampled during active COVID-19. The CDR3 sequence: CASRLTLGRPYEQYF. The DNA for the CDR3 is TGTGCCAGCAGATTGACCCTGGGCAGGCCGTACGAGCAGTACTTC.